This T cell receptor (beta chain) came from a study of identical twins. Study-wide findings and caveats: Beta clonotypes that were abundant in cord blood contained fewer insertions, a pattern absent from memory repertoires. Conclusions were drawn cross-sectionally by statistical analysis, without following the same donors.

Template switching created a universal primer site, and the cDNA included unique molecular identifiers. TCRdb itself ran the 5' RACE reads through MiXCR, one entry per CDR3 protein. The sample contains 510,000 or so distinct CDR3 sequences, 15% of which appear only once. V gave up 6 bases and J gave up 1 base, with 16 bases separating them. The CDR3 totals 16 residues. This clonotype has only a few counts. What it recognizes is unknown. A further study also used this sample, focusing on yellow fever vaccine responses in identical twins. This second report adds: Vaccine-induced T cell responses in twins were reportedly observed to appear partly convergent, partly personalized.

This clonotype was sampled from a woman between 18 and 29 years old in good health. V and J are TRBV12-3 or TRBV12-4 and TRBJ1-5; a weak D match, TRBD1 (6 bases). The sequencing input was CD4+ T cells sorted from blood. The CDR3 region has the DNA TGTGCCAGCAGGTCCAACAGGGATGGGAGCAATCAGCCCCAGCATTTT. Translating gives CASRSNRDGSNQPQHF.